These 32 T cell receptor beta chains were all obtained from the same sample, sequenced in a study of control samples from healthy donors and cancer patients. Profiling relied on immunoSEQ multiplex PCR, and the TCRdb table lists in-frame clones only, not all of them. This sample carries over 150,000 clones, about 94% of them seen once, and the ten largest clones take approximately 6.1%. Sequencing was performed on blood. The receptors originated from a man aged 35-49 years in good health.

The rearrangement links TRBV27 to TRBJ1-1; D ambiguous. CDR3 length equals 13 residues. Trimming took off 5 bases at V and 5 bases at J, with 12 bases between the two ends. The germline CDR1 and CDR2 sequences are MNHEY and SMNVEV (reference sequence). CDR3 nucleotide sequence: TGTGCCAGCAGTCCCTCTCTGGGAACTGAAGCTTTCTTT. It is translated as CASSPSLGTEAFF.

This chain uses TRBV19 with TRBJ1-6; 10 bases align to TRBD1. This CDR3 contains 14 residues. CDR1 and CDR2 (germline): LNHDA, SQIVND (reference sequence). After removal of 7 bases from V and 11 bases from J, the junction contained 8 bases not matched to a gene. The CDR3 loop is CASTTGTGVTPLHF. As DNA, the CDR3 is TGTGCCAGTACCACGGGGACAGGGGTGACACCCCTCCACTTT.

This chain uses TRBV12-5 with TRBJ2-5, with D perhaps TRBD2 (5 bases). V shed 5 bases and J shed 2 bases, with 9 bases lying between them. The CDR3 loop spans 13 amino acids. Germline V gene data show CDR1 as LGHNT and CDR2 as FRNRAP. CDR3 residues: CASGDGLQETQYF. The CDR3 DNA sequence: TGTGCTAGTGGTGATGGACTGCAAGAGACCCAGTACTTC.

V is TRBV10-2 and J is TRBJ1-2, with 9 positions matching TRBD1. Germline assignment: CDR1 WSHSY and CDR2 SAAADI. V lost 5 bases and J lost 4; bases outside the gene matches: 5. The length of the CDR3 is 14 residues. CDR3 region: CASSRTGESYGYTF. DNA for the CDR3: TGCGCCAGCAGTAGGACAGGGGAGAGCTATGGCTACACCTTC.

This clone has more than one count but fewer than ten. The chain links TRBV9 to TRBJ2-3; 11 bases agree with TRBD2. Germline-derived CDR1 and CDR2 are SGDLS and YYNGEE. With V trimmed by 3 bases and J by 1 base, 13 bases remained unmatched. The CDR3 has 19 residues. CDR3 coding DNA: TGTGCCAGCAGCGCTTATAATAGCGGGGGGGGCCGGGGCACAGATACGCAGTATTTT. Amino acids: CASSAYNSGGGRGTDTQYF.

The chain combines TRBV7-8 with TRBJ1-5; maybe TRBD1 (6 bases). CDR3 length equals 14 residues. Trimming shortened V by 5 bases and J by 6 bases, and 14 bases separated the two germline ends. From germline, CDR1 is SGHVS and CDR2 FQNEAQ. The CDR3 sequence: CASSLGGRGQPQHF. The CDR3 bases are TGTGCCAGCAGCCTAGGGGGGAGGGGTCAGCCCCAGCATTTT.

The V gene is TRBV7-3, the J gene TRBJ2-7, with D possibly matching TRBD2 (5 bases). Deletions cut 5 bases from V and 4 bases from J, with 21 bases between. In germline, CDR1 is SGHTA, CDR2 FQGTGA. The CDR3 loop spans 16 amino acids. DNA of the CDR3: TGTGCCAGCAGCGGGCAAGGGAGACCATCTTCTTACGAGCAGTACTTC. Translating gives CASSGQGRPSSYEQYF.

The genes are TRBV9 and TRBJ1-3, with D maybe TRBD1 (5 bases). The V gene lost 0 bases and the J gene lost 6 bases, with 13 bases spanning the gap. The CDR3 consists of 15 residues. Germline lookup yields CDR1 SGDLS and CDR2 YYNGEE. Written as DNA, the CDR3 is TGTGCCAGCAGCGTAGGGGGAGGGGTGGAAAACACCATATATTTT. Translation gives CASSVGGGVENTIYF. The full variable domain, in which reference TRBV9 and TRBJ1-3 provide the parts outside the CDR3, is DSGVTQTPKHLITATGQRVTLRCSPRSGDLSVYWYQQSLDQGLQFLIQYYNGEERAKGNILERFSAQQFPDLHSELNLSSLELGDSALYFCASSVGGGVENTIYFGEGSWLTVV.

The chain couples TRBV6-2 or TRBV6-3 to TRBJ1-5; 8 nucleotides match TRBD1. The V and J ends lost 4 bases and 6 bases, in that order; junction bases with no gene match: 8. CDR1 and CDR2 from the germline V gene are MNHEY and SVGEGT. The CDR3 length is 15 residues. The CDR3 coding sequence is TGTGCCAGCAGTTCGACAGGGGCCGGGGTTCAGCCCCAGCATTTT. It encodes CASSSTGAGVQPQHF.

This rearrangement joins TRBV5-6 to TRBJ2-4, with D unclear. The V and J ends lost 10 bases and 0 bases respectively, with 11 bases between them. Per germline, CDR1 SGHDT and CDR2 YYEEEE. The CDR3 length is 13 residues. The CDR3 spells CAGSILAKNIQYF. The CDR3, as DNA: TGTGCCGGATCAATACTAGCCAAAAACATTCAGTACTTC.

The chain recombines TRBV9 with TRBJ1-2, with D tentatively TRBD1 (6 bases). This CDR3 is built from 13 residues. Trimming removed 3 bases from V and 5 bases from J, with 11 bases in between. Germline V gene sequence: CDR1 SGDLS, CDR2 YYNGEE. This chain's CDR3 is CASSAQGGYGYTF. The CDR3 nucleotides are TGTGCCAGCAGCGCACAGGGAGGATATGGCTACACCTTC.

The V gene is TRBV2, the J gene TRBJ2-2; TRBD2 matches at 7 bases. V lost 3 bases and J lost 6; bases outside the gene matches: 4. Germline V gives CDR1 SNHLY, CDR2 FYNNEI. The CDR3 runs to 14 residues. In DNA, the CDR3 is TGTGCCAGCAGTGATCCGGGGGGTTCCGGGGAGCTGTTTTTT. It encodes CASSDPGGSGELFF.

This chain connects TRBV6-5 to TRBJ1-2; 7 bases are shared with TRBD1. Trimming at V came to 5 bases and at J to 6 bases, leaving 3 bases not matched to a gene. The CDR3 has 12 residues. Germline CDR1 MNHEY, CDR2 SVGAGI. The CDR3 DNA reads TGTGCCAGCAGTCAACAGGGGAATGGCTACACCTTC. It codes for CASSQQGNGYTF.

The V call is TRBV6-5, the J call TRBJ1-2; D is perhaps TRBD1 (5 bases). V lost 0 bases and J 4 bases, leaving 15 bases between the germline ends. The CDR3 is 16 residues long. CDR1 and CDR2 from the germline V gene are MNHEY and SVGAGI. Here the CDR3 reads CASSYSKRGAGYGYTF. The CDR3 DNA reads as TGTGCCAGCAGTTACTCGAAGAGGGGCGCGGGCTATGGCTACACCTTC.

The chain links TRBV2 to TRBJ1-5; weak D call: TRBD1 (5 bases). The CDR3 is made up of 15 amino acids. Germline CDR1 reads SNHLY; CDR2 reads FYNNEI. The germline V and J ends were trimmed by 7 bases and 7 bases, with 20 bases remaining between them. In DNA, the CDR3 is TGTGCCAGCACCAGCCGCACAGGAGCAATACAGCCCCAGCATTTT. This gives the protein CASTSRTGAIQPQHF. The full variable domain, with the rest looked up from reference TRBV2 and TRBJ1-5, is EPEVTQTPSHQVTQMGQEVILRCVPISNHLYFYWYRQILGQKVEFLVSFYNNEISEKSEIFDDQFSVERPDGSNFTLKIRSTKLEDSAMYFCASTSRTGAIQPQHFGDGTRLSIL.

This chain joins TRBV2 and TRBJ1-1, with D possibly matching TRBD1 (5 bases). The CDR3 has 12 amino acids. The germline V and J ends were trimmed by 6 bases and 3 bases, with 8 bases remaining between them. The germline CDR1 and CDR2 sequences are SNHLY and FYNNEI. The chain's CDR3 is CASSVGHTEAFF. CDR3 sequence (DNA): TGTGCCAGCAGCGTGGGACACACTGAAGCTTTCTTT. The full variable domain, rest sourced from reference TRBV2 and TRBJ1-1, is EPEVTQTPSHQVTQMGQEVILRCVPISNHLYFYWYRQILGQKVEFLVSFYNNEISEKSEIFDDQFSVERPDGSNFTLKIRSTKLEDSAMYFCASSVGHTEAFFGQGTRLTVV.

The V and J genes are TRBV5-1 and TRBJ2-1; TRBD1 might be the D (5 bases). CDR1 is SGHRS, CDR2 YFSETQ, per germline. CDR3 length: 15 amino acids. With 0 bases removed from V and 4 bases from J, the gap between germline ends came to 11 bases. For the CDR3, the DNA is TGCGCCAGCAGCTTGGCGGCAGGGATTTACAATGAGCAGTTCTTC. Translated: CASSLAAGIYNEQFF.

This chain links TRBV19 with TRBJ2-7; maybe TRBD2 (5 bases). V gave up 3 bases and J gave up 3 bases, with 12 bases separating them. The CDR3 contains 14 residues. Per germline, CDR1 LNHDA and CDR2 SQIVND (reference sequence). CDR3 nucleotides: TGTGCCAGTAGTATGGGGAGCGGTTACTACGAGCAGTACTTC. Translating it yields CASSMGSGYYEQYF.

The V gene is TRBV27, the J gene TRBJ2-7, with D perhaps matching TRBD1 or TRBD2 (5 bases each). This CDR3 has 17 amino acids. With 4 bases removed from V and 2 bases from J, the gap between germline ends came to 21 bases. The V gene's germline CDR1 is MNHEY and CDR2 SMNVEV (reference sequence). The CDR3 loop reads CASSWDDSGTATYEQYF. The CDR3, as DNA: TGTGCCAGCAGTTGGGACGACTCCGGGACGGCGACCTACGAGCAGTACTTC.

This chain uses TRBV4-1 with TRBJ1-4; no clear D. CDR1 is MGHRA, CDR2 YSYEKL, per germline. The CDR3 consists of 16 residues. V lost 3 bases to trimming and J lost 0 bases, with 11 bases between them. CDR3 sequence: CASSQRPASTNEKLFF. The CDR3 DNA reads as TGCGCCAGCAGCCAGCGCCCAGCTTCAACTAATGAAAAACTGTTTTTT.

The J gene is TRBJ2-1, the V gene TRBV21-1. TRBV21-1 is assigned pseudogene status. CDR3 size: 21 residues. The CDR3 sequence is CASSKGPRVYFRVLRCDEQFF. Here the CDR3 DNA reads TGTGCCAGCAGCAAAGGCCCTAGGGTATACTTCCGGGTACTTAGGTGCGATGAGCAGTTCTTC.

The chain couples TRBV7-9 to TRBJ2-1; D not resolved. Germline V gives CDR1 SEHNR, CDR2 FQNEAQ (reference sequence). V was trimmed by 6 bases and J by 9 bases, leaving 15 bases between them. The CDR3 contains 13 residues. In DNA, the CDR3 is TGTGCCAGCAGGGGGATCTCCTCGGGTGAGCAGTTCTTC. It codes for CASRGISSGEQFF.

The V call is TRBV7-8, the J call TRBJ2-7, with 8 bases identical to TRBD1. Germline trimming cut 1 base from V and 0 bases from J; bases unmatched to any gene: 5. CDR3 size: 16 residues. CDR1 SGHVS and CDR2 FQNEAQ come from the germline V gene. The CDR3 loop is CASSLGFGQGSYEQYF. The CDR3 DNA follows: TGTGCCAGCAGCTTAGGGTTCGGACAGGGCTCCTACGAGCAGTACTTC.

This rearrangement joins TRBV7-8 to TRBJ2-1; D may be TRBD2 (5 bases). Trimming took 5 bases from V and 4 from J, leaving 15 bases between them. This CDR3 comprises 15 residues. The germline V gene has CDR1 SGHVS and CDR2 FQNEAQ. The CDR3: CASSPQRVRYNEQFF. Written as DNA, the CDR3 is TGTGCCAGCAGCCCGCAGAGGGTTCGGTACAATGAGCAGTTCTTC.

The V and J genes are TRBV6-6 and TRBJ1-1; 7 nucleotides match TRBD1. The CDR3 has 11 amino acids. Germline V lookup: CDR1 MNHNY, CDR2 SVGAGI (reference sequence). Trimming took 10 bases from V and 6 from J; bases not matched to a gene: 5. The chain's CDR3 is CATKTGSEAFF. In DNA, the CDR3 is TGTGCCACGAAGACAGGGTCTGAAGCTTTCTTT.

DNA of the CDR3: TGTGCCAGCAGCTTAGGGCAGACTAACTATGGCTACACCTTC. It translates to CASSLGQTNYGYTF. V usage is TRBV11-2 and J usage is TRBJ1-2; D ambiguous. Germline CDR1 and CDR2: SGHAT and FQNNGV. The CDR3 loop spans 14 amino acids. V dropped 1 base and J dropped 0 bases, with 6 bases sitting between them.

The chain joins TRBV27 to TRBJ1-1; D is undetermined. This CDR3 is built from 14 residues. V was trimmed by 6 bases and J by 0 bases, leaving 11 bases between them. Germline V lookup: CDR1 MNHEY, CDR2 SMNVEV (reference sequence). Here the CDR3 reads CASSLSPLNTEAFF. CDR3 DNA sequence: TGTGCCAGCAGCCTATCCCCTCTGAACACTGAAGCTTTCTTT.

The rearrangement joins TRBV6-1 to TRBJ1-2; D ambiguous. Trimming left V 1 base short and J 0 bases short, with 15 bases between. The CDR3 length is 17 residues. CDR1 and CDR2 (germline): MNHNS, SASEGT. The CDR3 coding sequence is TGTGCCAGCAGTGAAGTCGGCAGAGTGTCGGCTAACTATGGCTACACCTTC. Its translation is CASSEVGRVSANYGYTF.

The CDR3, as DNA: TGTGCCAGCAGCCCACACGGGGGCGCAGGAGATGGCTACACCTTC. Translation: CASSPHGGAGDGYTF. The chain carries TRBV11-2 and TRBJ1-2; TRBD1 is a possible D gene (6 bases). Germline V CDR1 and CDR2: SGHAT, FQNNGV. The CDR3 length is 15 residues. Trimming took off 5 bases at V and 6 bases at J, with 19 bases between the two ends.

The rearrangement links TRBV11-2 to TRBJ1-6; 10 bases are shared with TRBD1. The CDR3 has 15 residues. Germline V gene sequence: CDR1 SGHAT, CDR2 FQNNGV. Trimming removed 5 bases from V and 10 bases from J; junction bases left unmatched: 8. CDR3 coding DNA: TGTGCCAGCAGCCCCGGGACAGGGGTTGGGTCACCCCTCCACTTT. Protein sequence: CASSPGTGVGSPLHF.

The rearrangement links TRBV6-2 or TRBV6-3 to TRBJ2-1; maybe TRBD1 (6 bases). This CDR3 has 16 amino acids. The ends were cut back, 6 bases at V and 2 bases at J, with 17 bases in the middle. Germline V gives CDR1 MNHEY, CDR2 SVGEGT. The CDR3 DNA follows: TGTGCCAGCAGCCCTTGGGGGCGGGCTGCCTACAATGAGCAGTTCTTC. Its protein product is CASSPWGRAAYNEQFF.

This chain joins TRBV18 and TRBJ1-6; TRBD1 matches at 7 bases. CDR1 KGHSH and CDR2 LQKENI come from the germline V gene. V gave up 6 bases and J gave up 10 bases; unmatched junction bases: 6. The CDR3 is 13 amino acids. Here the CDR3 DNA reads TGTGCCAGCTCCCCTACAGGGGAATCACCCCTCCACTTT. As protein: CASSPTGESPLHF.